This T cell receptor (beta chain) is drawn from a study of shared clonotypes between healthy human individuals (dated by TCRdb to about 2020). Context from the whole study: The cohort comprised two women and three men aged 18 to 49 years. Each donor's leukapheresis produced roughly between roughly 0.85 and 10 billion PBMCs. To increase sequencing depth and limit assay-specific biases, different laboratories used diverse techniques to prepare libraries and sequence TCR repertoires. To estimate repertoire size and how much clonotype sharing occurs between individuals, the study deeply sequenced the blood TCR repertoires of about 5 healthy adults. For each donor, CD4 naive and CD4 memory were each given three plates, CD8 naive was given two plates, and CD8 memory was given one plate. The paper's findings and limits, for the study overall: Compared with non-shared clonotypes, the clonotypes found in all four sorted-subset donors had higher generation probabilities. Rarefaction of sorted-subset datasets indicated incomplete sequencing despite the large sequencing depth. Because the study included only a small number of donors, the genetic and exposure-history diversity represented was limited. Pairwise subsampling indicated that sequencing depth was expected to affect the degree of clonotype sharing among donors. Sampling was restricted to blood, and TCR repertoires in tissues likely differ from the TCR repertoires found in blood. Roughly 5% of naive CD4, 3% to 4% of naive CD8, roughly 2.4% of memory CD4, and about 0.4% of memory CD8 clonotypes were shared across four donors. Larger estimated clonotype richness was generally found for naive subsets than for memory subsets.

TCR CDR3 regions were amplified from genomic DNA by multiplex PCR using the deep immunoSEQ assay. Extracted genomic DNA from each cell subset was distributed evenly across all wells of several immunoSEQ 96-well plates, and each plate was treated as a replicate. For sorted subsets, approximately 210 ng of genomic DNA, equivalent to 25,000 to 35,000 T cell genomes, went into each replicate PCR. Purified libraries were measured with a Qubit 3.0 fluorometer, size-checked on a Bioanalyzer 2100, and measured again with the KAPA Library Quantification kit. A separate single-read 150-cycle Illumina NextSeq 550 flow cell was used to sequence each immunoSEQ 96-well plate. On the authors' methods: Because the immunoSEQ output held only junctional sequences and lacked quality scores, the filtering could not match the filtering applied to full-length reads. To assign V/J genes and CDR3, sequences were annotated using PyIR, a Python wrapper for IgBLAST v1.9, with IMGT germline references. Any read was removed if the V/J assignment was weak (E-value above 1e-6), the CDR3 was missing, or the read contained stop codons, out-of-frame junctions, or ambiguous translated residues. V3J clonotypes were defined as sequences sharing the same inferred V gene, J gene, and CDR3 amino acid sequence. Percentage overlap between repertoires was calculated by dividing the number of shared unique clonotypes by the size of the smaller repertoire. Repertoire richness was assessed with RTK rarefaction, the Chao1 estimator, and Recon v2.1 estimates of unobserved clonotypes. For all TCRbeta clonotypes obtained by the gDNA method from four donors, generation probabilities were computed with OLGA. The source is immuneACCESS, and TCRdb retained only in-frame sequences with V and J called. Part of the clones is not carried over; for the studies checked, unresolved V genes explain less than half of this, and the remainder is unexplained. V and J calls plus clone size are reproduced from that table; the DNA served to infer D and trimming. This sample is represented by a few hundred thousand clones; about 96% of them were singletons. The ten largest clones represent approximately 0.057% of the sample.

Trimming takes 5 bases from V and 5 bases from J, and the germline ends sit 10 bases apart. The CDR3 numbers 13 residues from cysteine through phenylalanine. The retained sequence is limited to the CDR3, 39 bases, with the frame set at the first base. In the germline V gene, CDR1 corresponds to SNHLY and CDR2 to FYNNEI. The donors were healthy, HIV-negative adults who had no recently reported acute infections or vaccinations. All donors were Caucasian adults living in Nashville, Tennessee, USA. CD4+ T cells were enriched through magnetic negative selection, after which naive cells were positively selected on CD45RA and the remaining negative fraction served as the memory subset. Blood was collected by leukapheresis, and PBMCs were isolated by Ficoll-Histopaque density gradient centrifugation and then cryopreserved in liquid nitrogen vapor phase. Purity and quantity of every magnetically sorted T cell population were checked by analytical flow cytometry. Genomic DNA was isolated from each sorted fraction and quantified by UV absorbance on a Nanodrop 2000c.

In regard to this clone: Its target antigen remains unknown. Qualities for individual bases were not recorded, and no much larger clone is one base off.

The specimen was naive CD4+ T cells sorted from blood. The sample's cell subset or site label, in plain terms: CD45RA+ positively selected. Recombination connected TRBV2 to TRBJ1-5, with the D segment identity uncertain. This TCR derives from a woman under 40 in good health. The DNA reads as follows: TGTGCCAGCAGTACAAGGGTCGATCAGCCCCAGCATTTT. Its protein is CASSTRVDQPQHF.